The T cell receptor beta chain described here comes from a study of shared clonotypes between healthy human individuals. Overall study context: The study drew on a couple of women and a few men aged 18 to 49 as donors. Study-wide results and limits: Relative to memory subsets, naive subsets generally showed larger estimated richness.

Sequencing used immunoSEQ multiplex PCR; TCRdb keeps in-frame clones, though not all of them. This sample has roughly 2.1 million clones, with 85% to 95% found just once. The germline V gene has CDR1 SGHDT and CDR2 YYEEEE. Between the trimmed V and J ends, which lost 4 bases and 8 bases, there was a span of 12 bases. The CDR3 contains 12 residues. A word on this clone: Its specificity is unknown.

Naive-designated CD8 cells lacked CD45RO, were positively enriched for CCR7, and omitted terminally differentiated effector memory CD45RA+ cells. The J gene is TRBJ1-1, the V gene TRBV5-6; the D is unclear. The receptor was derived from a young man in good health. Some clones in this sample may be carry-over from other donors' samples. The specimen sequenced was naive CD8+ T cells from PBMCs. Written as DNA, the CDR3 is TGTGCCAGCAGCCAGCTGCAGGTCGAAGCTTTCTTT. This gives the protein CASSQLQVEAFF. Complete variable domain (other parts from reference TRBV5-6 and TRBJ1-1): DAGVTQSPTHLIKTRGQQVTLRCSPKSGHDTVSWYQQALGQGPQFIFQYYEEEERQRGNFPDRFSGHQFPNYSSELNVNALLLGDSALYLCASSQLQVEAFFGQGTRLTVV.